This T cell receptor (beta chain) was captured in a study of shared clonotypes between healthy human individuals. Study observations and caveats: Lower generation probabilities were found for non-shared clonotypes than for those shared by all four donors. Shared clonotypes: 4.5% to 6% naive CD4, roughly 4% naive CD8, 2.3% memory CD4, 0.4% memory CD8. An anticipated effect of sequencing depth on clonotype sharing among donors was recognized.

With regard to this clone: The antigen remains undetermined.

Replicate PCRs from sorted subsets contained 200 ng DNA, which is 31,000 or so T cell genomes. Profiled with immunoSEQ multiplex PCR; TCRdb holds only in-frame clones, not every one. The sample includes 950,000 to 1,100,000 clones, approximately 80% of them seen just once. This CDR3 spans 13 amino acids. Per the germline V gene, CDR1 is SGHKS and CDR2 is YYEKEE (reference sequence). Trimming took 5 bases from V and 6 from J; bases not matched to a gene: 4. The sequencing sample was made of memory CD4+ T cells from PBMCs. Noted subset: CD45RA-negative fraction. J is TRBJ1-5 and V is TRBV5-5, with 8 bases lining up with TRBD1. The source of this sequence is a man younger than 35 in good health. Some clones in this sample may be carry-over from other donors' samples. The CDR3 spells CASRTGVGQPQHF. The CDR3 DNA follows: TGTGCCAGCAGGACAGGGGTAGGTCAGCCCCAGCATTTT.